What follows are 20 T cell receptor beta chains derived from one specimen sequenced in a study of shared clonotypes between healthy human individuals. Assay used: immunoSEQ multiplex PCR; TCRdb lists only in-frame clones, some missing. Of 2.3 million or so clones in the sample, 85% to 95% were seen once. Material for sequencing was naive CD4+ T cells from PBMCs. Subset: CD45RA+ positively selected. The source of these receptors is a man between 18 and 35 years old in good health. Some clones in this sample may be carry-over from other donors' samples.

This clone occurred once. This chain joins TRBV7-3 and TRBJ2-7; 7 nucleotides match TRBD2. Germline V gene sequence: CDR1 SGHTA, CDR2 FQGTGA. V trimming: 1 base; J trimming: 3 bases; junction bases outside the gene matches: 6. The CDR3 is made up of 15 amino acids. The CDR3 loop reads CASSLSGGSHYEQYF. DNA of the CDR3: TGTGCCAGCAGCTTAAGCGGGGGATCGCACTACGAGCAGTACTTC.

Details on this clone: The sample contains more than one DNA sequence encoding this CDR3. The genes are TRBV28 and TRBJ1-4; D call uncertain. Germline CDR1 reads MDHEN; CDR2 reads SYDVKM. CDR3 length: 14 residues. The V gene lost 3 bases and the J gene lost 5 bases, with 10 bases spanning the gap. CDR3 bases: TGTGCCAGCAGTTTTGGAGGACCCAATGAAAAACTGTTTTTT. As protein: CASSFGGPNEKLFF.

This rearrangement joins TRBV5-5 to TRBJ2-7, with D unclear. CDR1 is SGHKS and CDR2 is YYEKEE in the germline V gene (reference sequence). CDR3 size: 12 residues. Trimming shortened V by 4 bases and J by 1 base, and 6 bases separated the two germline ends. The CDR3 sequence is CASSQGSYEQYF. CDR3 sequence (DNA): TGTGCCAGCAGCCAAGGATCCTACGAGCAGTACTTC.

The rearrangement joins TRBV7-2 to TRBJ2-4, with TRBD2 as a possible D gene (6 bases). The CDR3 is 16 residues long. Trimming took off 3 bases at V and 0 bases at J, with 12 bases between the two ends. Germline assignment: CDR1 SGHTA and CDR2 FQGNSA. CDR3 in amino acids: CASSFQGLLAKNIQYF. CDR3 bases: TGTGCCAGCAGCTTCCAGGGACTTCTAGCCAAAAACATTCAGTACTTC.

The chain couples TRBV5-1 to TRBJ2-2; TRBD2 matches at 11 bases. The V gene end was trimmed by 1 base and the J gene end by 5 bases; junction bases not matched to a gene: 10. Looked up from germline, CDR1 is SGHRS and CDR2 is YFSETQ. The CDR3 has 18 residues. The CDR3 spells CASSLLLAGDSRTGELFF. CDR3 nucleotide sequence: TGCGCCAGCAGCTTGCTACTAGCGGGAGATAGTAGAACCGGGGAGCTGTTTTTT.

The chain recombines TRBV5-4 with TRBJ2-7, with D unresolved. CDR1 SGHNT and CDR2 YYREEE come from the germline V gene (reference sequence). The CDR3 extends over 15 amino acids. V lost 4 bases and J lost 4, with 18 bases in between. In DNA, the CDR3 is TGTGCCAGCAGCCCGAGGACGGACCTCCTTTACGAGCAGTACTTC. It codes for CASSPRTDLLYEQYF.

The chain combines TRBV2 with TRBJ2-1, with D possibly being TRBD1 or TRBD2 (5 bases each). V was pared by 4 bases and J by 9 bases, with 10 bases between. The CDR3 has 12 residues. Germline-derived CDR1 and CDR2 are SNHLY and FYNNEI. The CDR3 region is CASSGGSAEQFF. Here the CDR3 DNA reads TGTGCCAGCAGTGGGGGGAGTGCTGAGCAGTTCTTC.

This clone was observed a single time. This rearrangement joins TRBV6-6 to TRBJ2-1, with 9 bases matching TRBD2. The length of the CDR3 is 14 residues. Germline V CDR1 and CDR2: MNHNY, SVGAGI (reference sequence). The junction had 3 bases not matched to a gene; V was cut back by 0 bases and J by 9 bases. Here the CDR3 reads CASSYSRGRGEQFF. The CDR3, as DNA: TGTGCCAGCAGTTACTCGCGCGGGAGGGGTGAGCAGTTCTTC.

The rearrangement uses TRBV28 and TRBJ2-3, with TRBD2 identical over 8 bases. The CDR3 has 19 residues. The V gene end was trimmed by 5 bases and the J gene end by 3 bases; junction bases not matched to a gene: 19. Germline V gene sequence: CDR1 MDHEN, CDR2 SYDVKM. As DNA, the CDR3 is TGTGCCAGCAGTCTCTTGGGAGGTAGCGGGACAATTAAGACAGATACGCAGTATTTT. Translated, it gives CASSLLGGSGTIKTDTQYF.

CDR3 sequence: CASSFGVAGFYEQYF. Here the CDR3 DNA reads TGCGCCAGCAGCTTCGGGGTGGCGGGATTCTACGAGCAGTACTTC. The chain employs TRBV5-1 and TRBJ2-7, with D possibly matching TRBD2 (6 bases). The CDR3 is 15 residues long. V lost 2 bases and J lost 3, with 15 bases in between. CDR1 is SGHRS and CDR2 is YFSETQ in the germline V gene.

V is TRBV11-2 and J is TRBJ1-5, with no clear D. With 5 bases removed from V and 7 bases from J, the gap between germline ends came to 15 bases. The CDR3 sequence is 14 residues long. Germline CDR1 and CDR2: SGHAT and FQNNGV. The chain's CDR3 is CASSRGPGGQPQHF. CDR3 coding DNA: TGTGCCAGCAGCCGAGGGCCGGGAGGGCAGCCCCAGCATTTT.

The chain joins TRBV5-8 to TRBJ1-1; D gene uncertain. Deletions cut 1 base from V and 1 base from J, with 11 bases between. Germline CDR1 and CDR2: SGHTS and YDEGEE. This CDR3 is built from 15 residues. This CDR3 reads CASSLYWAANTEAFF. CDR3 nucleotide sequence: TGTGCCAGCAGCTTGTATTGGGCTGCGAACACTGAAGCTTTCTTT.

This clone was seen once. V is TRBV29-1 and J is TRBJ1-4, with D maybe TRBD1 (5 bases). This CDR3 is 13 amino acids long. Germline lookup yields CDR1 SQVTM and CDR2 ANQGSEA. V was cut by 3 bases and J by 2 bases, with 7 bases left in between. The DNA for the CDR3 is TGCAGCGTTGAGGGGGGGACTAATGAAAAACTGTTTTTT. Translated, it gives CSVEGGTNEKLFF.

This rearrangement joins TRBV4-1 to TRBJ2-4; D possibly corresponds to TRBD2 (5 bases). The CDR3 runs to 18 residues. Per the germline V gene, CDR1 is MGHRA and CDR2 is YSYEKL. Trimming removed 0 bases from V and 0 bases from J, with 15 bases in between. The CDR3 loop reads CASSQEQAAELAKNIQYF. The CDR3 coding sequence is TGCGCCAGCAGCCAAGAGCAAGCAGCGGAGTTAGCCAAAAACATTCAGTACTTC.

The rearrangement joins TRBV4-2 to TRBJ1-1, with 7 nucleotides matching TRBD1. Germline values: CDR1 LGHNA, CDR2 YNFKEQ. The CDR3 spans 17 residues. J was trimmed by 1 base and V by 1 base; bases with no gene match: 9. The CDR3 reads CASSQAISTGTNTEAFF. The DNA for the CDR3 is TGTGCCAGCAGCCAAGCAATATCGACAGGGACGAACACTGAAGCTTTCTTT.

CDR3 residues: CASSLFRQETQYF. For the CDR3, the DNA is TGCGCCAGCAGCTTGTTCCGGCAAGAGACCCAGTACTTC. The rearrangement links TRBV5-1 to TRBJ2-5; no firm D call. The CDR3 contains 13 residues. From germline, CDR1 is SGHRS and CDR2 YFSETQ. Trimming took off 1 base at V and 2 bases at J, with 6 bases between the two ends.

This chain uses TRBV7-9 with TRBJ2-2; 10 nucleotides match TRBD2. Germline V gene sequence: CDR1 SEHNR, CDR2 FQNEAQ (reference sequence). The CDR3 is 16 residues long. The V gene end was trimmed by 2 bases and the J gene end by 4 bases; junction bases not matched to a gene: 4. CDR3 residues: CASSLLAGGSTGELFF. CDR3 in DNA: TGTGCCAGCAGCTTATTAGCGGGAGGTTCCACCGGGGAGCTGTTTTTT. Supplemented by reference TRBV7-9 and TRBJ2-2, the full variable domain reads DTGVSQNPRHKITKRGQNVTFRCDPISEHNRLYWYRQTLGQGPEFLTYFQNEAQLEKSRLLSDRFSAERPKGSFSTLEIQRTEQGDSAMYLCASSLLAGGSTGELFFGEGSRLTVL.

The chain couples TRBV25-1 to TRBJ1-1; D unclear. This CDR3 contains 13 residues. V lost 5 bases, J lost 1 base, and 8 bases lay in between. Germline V gene lookup returns CDR1 MGHDK and CDR2 SYGVNS. The CDR3 nucleotides are TGTGCCAGCAGTTTGCGCCAGAACACTGAAGCTTTCTTT. Protein: CASSLRQNTEAFF.

The CDR3 loop is CASSSTATGELFF. In DNA form, the CDR3 reads TGTGCCAGCAGCTCTACTGCCACCGGGGAGCTGTTTTTT. The V and J genes are TRBV5-4 and TRBJ2-2; D gene uncertain. The CDR3 totals 13 residues. Germline CDR1 SGHNT, CDR2 YYREEE (reference sequence). Between the trimmed V and J ends, which lost 3 bases and 4 bases, there was a span of 7 bases.

The V gene is TRBV5-1, the J gene TRBJ2-5; D tentatively fits TRBD1 or TRBD2 (5 bases each). Trimming stripped 4 bases from V and 3 bases from J, with 16 bases between. There are 15 residues in the CDR3. The V gene's germline CDR1 is SGHRS and CDR2 YFSETQ. The CDR3, as DNA: TGCGCCAGCAGCGACCAGCTCAGAGGGGAAGAGACCCAGTACTTC. This sequence encodes CASSDQLRGEETQYF.